This T cell receptor (beta chain) was recorded in a study of shared clonotypes between healthy human individuals (dated by TCRdb to the early 2020s). A note on the overall study: A few men and a couple of women, aged 18 to 49 years, made up the cohort. For each donor, CD4 naive and CD4 memory were each run on three plates, CD8 naive on two plates, and CD8 memory on one plate. The study deeply sequenced blood TCR repertoires of several healthy adults to estimate repertoire size and the extent of clonotype sharing between individuals. Different laboratories and diverse techniques were used to prepare libraries and sequence TCR repertoires, to increase sequencing depth and limit assay-specific biases. Per donor, leukapheresis produced somewhere between about 0.94 and 10 billion PBMCs. The paper as a whole reports these results and caveats: Compared with non-shared clonotypes, the clonotypes found in all four sorted-subset donors had higher generation probabilities. Rarefaction of sorted-subset datasets indicated incomplete sequencing despite the large sequencing depth. About 5% of naive CD4, more than 3% of naive CD8, 2.3% of memory CD4, and around 0.4% of memory CD8 clonotypes were shared across several donors. Based on pairwise subsampling, the degree of clonotype sharing among donors was expected to be affected by sequencing depth. Estimated clonotype richness was generally larger for naive than for memory subsets. Only blood was sampled, and tissue TCR repertoires likely differ from those in blood. The genetic and exposure-history diversity represented was limited by the small number of donors.

The CDR3 spans 17 residues, from the cysteine through the phenylalanine. Only CDR3 DNA is held: 51 bases, read in frame from base 1. Via the germline V gene, CDR1 is SGHTA and CDR2 FQGNSA. Trimming accounts for 0 bases at V and 0 bases at J, while the number of junction bases matched to no gene is 6. The donors were healthy, HIV-negative adults who had no recently reported acute infections or vaccinations. Every donor was a Caucasian adult living in Nashville, Tennessee, USA. Magnetic negative selection was used to enrich CD4+ T cells, after which naive cells were positively selected on CD45RA and the negative fraction became the memory subset. Blood was obtained by leukapheresis, after which PBMCs were separated by Ficoll-Histopaque density gradient centrifugation and cryopreserved in liquid nitrogen vapor phase. Purity and quantity of every magnetically sorted T cell population were checked by analytical flow cytometry. Genomic DNA was isolated from every sorted fraction and measured by UV absorbance on a Nanodrop 2000c.

Using the deep immunoSEQ assay, TCR CDR3 regions were amplified from genomic DNA by multiplex PCR. For each cell subset, the extracted genomic DNA was distributed evenly across all wells of several immunoSEQ 96-well plates, and each plate served as one replicate. Each replicate PCR for sorted subsets received 150 to 250 ng genomic DNA, equal to tens of thousands of T cell genomes. The purified libraries were quantified using a Qubit 3.0 fluorometer, sized with a Bioanalyzer 2100, and then quantified again using the KAPA Library Quantification kit. Each immunoSEQ 96-well plate was sequenced on its own single-read 150-cycle Illumina NextSeq 550 flow cell. For the original study's pipeline: Because the immunoSEQ output included only junctional sequences and no quality scores, the filtering could not be the same as the filtering used for full-length reads. To assign V/J genes and CDR3, sequences were annotated against IMGT germline references using PyIR, a Python wrapper for IgBLAST v1.9. Any read was removed if the V/J assignment was weak (E-value above 1e-6), the CDR3 was missing, or the read contained stop codons, out-of-frame junctions, or ambiguous translated residues. V3J clonotypes were defined as sequences sharing the same inferred V gene, J gene, and CDR3 amino acid sequence. Percentage overlap between repertoires was computed as shared unique clonotypes divided by the size of the smaller repertoire. Richness of each repertoire was evaluated using RTK rarefaction, the Chao1 estimator, and Recon v2.1 estimates of unobserved clonotypes. Generation probabilities for all TCRbeta clonotypes obtained by the gDNA method from several donors were computed using OLGA. TCRdb holds this immuneACCESS table with in-frame rearrangements only. Some clones are missing; in checked studies, unresolved V genes explain under half, and the rest has no known cause. V and J calls plus clone size are reproduced from that table; the DNA served to infer D and trimming. The sample data list roughly 1 million clones, and more than 65% of these were observed just once. In total, the top ten clones hold roughly 1.5% of the sample.

Points on this clone: No cognate antigen has been identified for it. One base away there is no much larger clone; base qualities are not given.

The sequence derives from a man aged 18-30 years in good health. Sequencing was performed on memory CD4+ T cells sorted from blood. The intended sense of this specimen's cell subset or site label: CD45RA-negative fraction. The V gene is TRBV7-2 and the J gene is TRBJ2-3; TRBD2 fits 7 bases in the junction. The CDR3 reads as follows: CASSLAMGGPSTDTQYF. The DNA reads TGTGCCAGCAGCTTAGCAATGGGAGGGCCAAGCACAGATACGCAGTATTTT.